A single sample is the source of the 23 T cell receptor beta chains below, sequenced in a study of CD8+ T cells in alopecia areata. Treatment given: oral pan-JAK inhibitor, 5-10 mg twice daily. Sequencing templates came from extracted RNA that was reverse transcribed into cDNA. TCRdb keeps only in-frame clones here, not all; method: immunoSEQ multiplex PCR. The sample consists of 190,000 or so clones, 50% to 60% of them appearing once. The source material was CD4+ T cells sorted from blood, sampled at week 4, from a patient treated with tofacitinib. The origin of the receptors is a human donor with alopecia areata.

This clone has just one count. This chain connects TRBV29-1 to TRBJ1-2; D gene uncertain. In germline, CDR1 is SQVTM, CDR2 ANQGSEA. V lost 7 bases and J lost 8, with 8 bases in between. The CDR3 is 9 amino acids. The CDR3 nucleotides read TGCAGCGCTTCTGAGGGCTACACCTTC. Translation: CSASEGYTF.

The genes are TRBV7-9 and TRBJ1-6; D is ambiguous. Trimming took 5 bases from V and 6 from J, leaving 11 bases between them. Germline CDR1 reads SEHNR; CDR2 reads FQNEAQ (reference sequence). The CDR3 totals 14 residues. In DNA, the CDR3 is TGTGCCAGCAGCACTCACTGGGGTAATTCACCCCTCCACTTT. Residues: CASSTHWGNSPLHF.

J is TRBJ1-5 and V is TRBV30, with a tentative D call TRBD1 (5 bases). This CDR3 spans 14 amino acids. The V end was cut by 5 bases, the J end by 3 bases, with 14 bases between. Germline V gives CDR1 GTSNPN, CDR2 SVGIG (reference sequence). The CDR3 loop reads CAWGLRQLNQPQHF. DNA of the CDR3: TGTGCCTGGGGTCTTAGACAGCTCAATCAGCCCCAGCATTTT. Full variable domain (outside the CDR3, taken from reference TRBV30 and TRBJ1-5): SQTIHQWPATLVQPVGSPLSLECTVEGTSNPNLYWYRQAAGRGLQLLFYSVGIGQISSEVPQNLSASRPQDRQFILSSKKLLLSDSGFYLCAWGLRQLNQPQHFGDGTRLSIL.

The rearrangement joins TRBV5-1 to TRBJ2-5, with a tentative D call TRBD2 (6 bases). Between the trimmed V and J ends, which lost 4 bases and 3 bases, there was a span of 10 bases. This CDR3 comprises 13 residues. The germline CDR1 and CDR2 sequences are SGHRS and YFSETQ. The CDR3 is CASSTGSKETQYF. The CDR3 DNA reads TGCGCCAGCAGCACCGGGAGCAAAGAGACCCAGTACTTC.

The chain links TRBV4-1 to TRBJ2-5, with 9 nucleotides matching TRBD2. Germline assignment: CDR1 MGHRA and CDR2 YSYEKL. The CDR3 is 16 residues long. After removal of 4 bases from V and 2 bases from J, the junction contained 8 bases not matched to a gene. CDR3 region: CASSRRLSGGQETQYF. CDR3 nucleotide sequence: TGCGCCAGCAGCCGGAGACTTAGCGGGGGACAAGAGACCCAGTACTTC.

The chain has TRBV9 and TRBJ1-4; unclear D gene. The CDR3 runs to 15 residues. In germline, CDR1 is SGDLS, CDR2 YYNGEE. V was cut by 0 bases and J by 7 bases, with 13 bases left in between. This CDR3 is CASSVGTGTGEKLFF. CDR3 in DNA: TGTGCCAGCAGCGTAGGGACGGGTACGGGTGAAAAACTGTTTTTT.

Details on this clone: A junction end diverges from the germline sequence, so it may reflect a read error. The rearrangement links TRBV6-5 to TRBJ2-3, with 8 bases lining up with TRBD2. Germline V gene data show CDR1 as MNHEY and CDR2 as SVGAGI. This CDR3 is 11 amino acids long. The CDR3 nucleotides read TGTGCCAGCGGGCGGGGGGATATGCAGTATTTT. Its translation is CASGRGDMQYF.

V gene TRBV11-2 combines with J gene TRBJ2-5, with 10 bases matching TRBD1. The CDR3 is 15 amino acids. Unmatched junction bases numbered 10, after V lost 5 bases and J lost 7 bases. CDR1 SGHAT and CDR2 FQNNGV come from the germline V gene. The CDR3 DNA sequence: TGTGCCAGCAGCCCAGACAGGGGGCGCTTCGGGACCCAGTACTTC. Translating gives CASSPDRGRFGTQYF.

V gene TRBV28 combines with J gene TRBJ1-1; possible D gene TRBD1, 5 bases. From germline, CDR1 is MDHEN and CDR2 SYDVKM. V shed 3 bases and J shed 1 base, with 12 bases lying between them. The CDR3 consists of 15 residues. CDR3 in amino acids: CASSLVGTTNTEAFF. The CDR3 bases are TGTGCCAGCAGTTTGGTCGGGACGACGAACACTGAAGCTTTCTTT.

The rearrangement uses TRBV25-1 and TRBJ1-6; 9 nucleotides align to TRBD1. This CDR3 contains 14 residues. The J segment lost 10 bases and the V segment lost 6 bases, leaving 7 bases of the junction unmatched. Germline assignment: CDR1 MGHDK and CDR2 SYGVNS. CDR3: CASSRTGVLSPLHF. For the CDR3, the DNA is TGTGCCAGCAGCCGGACAGGGGTGTTGTCACCCCTCCACTTT.

The V and J genes are TRBV23-1 and TRBJ2-3; the D gene is possibly TRBD1 (5 bases). TRBV23-1 is an open reading frame whose function is uncertain. V was cut by 4 bases and J by 2 bases, with 16 bases left in between. The CDR3 has 16 amino acids. CDR3 DNA: TGCGCCAGCAGTCCGGCGGACAAGGGGATCACAGATACGCAGTATTTT. It is translated as CASSPADKGITDTQYF.

The gene calls are TRBV7-6 and TRBJ2-6; the D is unclear. V lost 2 bases to trimming and J lost 3 bases, with 17 bases between them. Germline V gene lookup returns CDR1 SGHVS and CDR2 FNYEAQ. This CDR3 region has 18 residues. The CDR3 DNA reads as TGTGCCAGCAGCTTACGGGCCTCGGGTTATGGTGGGGCCAACGTCCTGACTTTC. Protein sequence: CASSLRASGYGGANVLTF.

CDR3 residues: CSVVRGQDSGNTIYF. DNA for the CDR3: TGCAGCGTTGTGAGAGGACAGGACTCTGGAAACACCATATATTTT. The rearrangement links TRBV29-1 to TRBJ1-3; 7 bases align to TRBD1. This CDR3 region has 15 residues. CDR1 and CDR2 from the germline V gene are SQVTM and ANQGSEA. V shed 4 bases and J 0 bases; nucleotides not matched to a gene: 6.

Only one count was recorded for this clone. The chain combines TRBV30 with TRBJ1-6, with 8 positions matching TRBD1. V was clipped by 3 bases and J by 5 bases; unmatched bases: 9. Germline CDR1 reads GTSNPN; CDR2 reads SVGIG (reference sequence). The CDR3 is made up of 16 amino acids. The CDR3 here is CAWSLRQGADNSPLHF. Here the CDR3 DNA reads TGTGCCTGGAGCCTACGCCAGGGGGCCGATAATTCACCCCTCCACTTT.

This chain uses TRBV2 with TRBJ1-1; the D is unclear. The germline V and J ends were trimmed by 6 bases and 1 base, with 12 bases remaining between them. CDR3 size: 14 residues. Germline CDR1 SNHLY, CDR2 FYNNEI. CDR3 residues: CASRGGIENTEAFF. In nucleotides, the CDR3 is TGTGCCAGCAGAGGCGGAATTGAGAACACTGAAGCTTTCTTT.

This chain connects TRBV7-9 to TRBJ1-5; 11 bases map to TRBD1. The CDR3 has 17 residues. The V gene end was trimmed by 3 bases and the J gene end by 7 bases; junction bases not matched to a gene: 11. Per the germline V gene, CDR1 is SEHNR and CDR2 is FQNEAQ (reference sequence). CDR3 sequence reads: CASSLTGTGGRRQPQHF. As DNA, the CDR3 is TGTGCCAGCAGCTTGACCGGGACAGGGGGACGACGGCAGCCCCAGCATTTT.

V gene TRBV28 combines with J gene TRBJ1-5, with D unclear. This CDR3 spans 13 amino acids. Trimming cost V 6 bases and J 0 bases, with 6 bases left between them. Germline CDR1 reads MDHEN; CDR2 reads SYDVKM. DNA of the CDR3: TGTGCCAGCAGAATCAATAGCAATCAGCCCCAGCATTTT. Protein: CASRINSNQPQHF. Filled out from reference TRBV28 and TRBJ1-5, the complete variable domain reads DVKVTQSSRYLVKRTGEKVFLECVQDMDHENMFWYRQDPGLGLRLIYFSYDVKMKEKGDIPEGYSVSREKKERFSLILESASTNQTSMYLCASRINSNQPQHFGDGTRLSIL.

The chain recombines TRBV10-3 with TRBJ2-7; D remains unclear. This CDR3 is built from 12 residues. V was pared by 4 bases and J by 4 bases, with 8 bases between. From germline, CDR1 is ENHRY and CDR2 SYGVKD. In nucleotides, the CDR3 is TGTGCCATCAGTGGGTACAGTTACGAGCAGTACTTC. It is translated as CAISGYSYEQYF.

This clone was recorded a few times. This chain connects TRBV7-9 to TRBJ2-2, with D possibly being TRBD1 (6 bases). The CDR3 is made up of 14 amino acids. Germline V gives CDR1 SEHNR, CDR2 FQNEAQ (reference sequence). Deletions cut 5 bases from V and 4 bases from J, with 11 bases between. The DNA for the CDR3 is TGTGCCAGCAGCCGAACCAGGGGCACCGGGGAGCTGTTTTTT. As protein: CASSRTRGTGELFF.

This clone has only a few counts. The chain is built from TRBV7-2 and TRBJ2-7; D possibly corresponds to TRBD2 (7 bases). Trimming cost V 5 bases and J 2 bases, with 16 bases left between them. CDR1 SGHTA and CDR2 FQGNSA come from the germline V gene. The CDR3 length is 15 residues. CDR3 residues: CASSPSGGQTYEQYF. The CDR3 region has the DNA TGTGCCAGCAGCCCTTCCGGGGGGCAAACCTACGAGCAGTACTTC.

The chain employs TRBV7-2 and TRBJ2-5; TRBD1 aligns across 9 bases. This CDR3 has 14 amino acids. Losses at the gene ends were 4 bases for V and 7 bases for J; bases not matched to a gene: 7. The germline gives CDR1 SGHTA, CDR2 FQGNSA. The CDR3 nucleotides read TGTGCCAGCAGCTCACACAGGGGGCGGGTGACCCAGTACTTC. Amino acid sequence: CASSSHRGRVTQYF.

V usage is TRBV2 and J usage is TRBJ1-5; no reliable D call. V dropped 4 bases and J dropped 4 bases, with 5 bases sitting between them. The length of the CDR3 is 12 residues. CDR1 is SNHLY and CDR2 is FYNNEI in the germline V gene. The CDR3 DNA is TGTGCCAGCAGTGCGACGAATCAGCCCCAGCATTTT. Translating it yields CASSATNQPQHF.

The chain employs TRBV27 and TRBJ1-6; D is possibly TRBD1 (5 bases). Looked up from germline, CDR1 is MNHEY and CDR2 is SMNVEV (reference sequence). The CDR3 runs 16 residues. V was cut by 3 bases and J by 7 bases, with 16 bases left in between. CDR3 in DNA: TGTGCCAGCAGTTTCTCCCTGGCGGGGGGGAATTCACCCCTCCACTTT. Encoded protein: CASSFSLAGGNSPLHF.